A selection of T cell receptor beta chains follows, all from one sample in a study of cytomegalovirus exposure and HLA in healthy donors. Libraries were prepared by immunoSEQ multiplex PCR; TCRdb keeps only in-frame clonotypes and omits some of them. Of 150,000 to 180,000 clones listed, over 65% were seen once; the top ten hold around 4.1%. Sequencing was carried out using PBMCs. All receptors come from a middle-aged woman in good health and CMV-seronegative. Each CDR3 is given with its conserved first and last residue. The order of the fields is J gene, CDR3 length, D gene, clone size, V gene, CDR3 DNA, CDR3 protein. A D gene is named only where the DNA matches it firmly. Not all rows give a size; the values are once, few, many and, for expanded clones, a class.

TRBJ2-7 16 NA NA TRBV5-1 TGCGCCAGCAGCCTACGGGGGGCCGTTGGCTCCTACGAGCAGTACTTC CASSLRGAVGSYEQYF
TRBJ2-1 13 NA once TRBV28 TGTGCCAGCAGTTTACCCAGGGGCAATGAGCAGTTCTTC CASSLPRGNEQFF
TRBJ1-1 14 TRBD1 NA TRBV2 TGTGCCAGCATGGGTGGACAGGAATACACTGAAGCTTTCTTT CASMGGQEYTEAFF
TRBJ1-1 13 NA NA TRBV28 TGTGCCAGCAGTTTCAGGGTCTTGACTGAAGCTTTCTTT CASSFRVLTEAFF
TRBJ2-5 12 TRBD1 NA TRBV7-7 TGTGCTAGCGGGACAGGGGAAGAGACCCAGTACTTC CASGTGEETQYF
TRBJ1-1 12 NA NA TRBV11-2 TGTGCCAGCAGCCCCGGGGACACTGAAGCTTTCTTT CASSPGDTEAFF
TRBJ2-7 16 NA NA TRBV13 TGTGCCAGCAGCTCATGGCAGGGGAACGGCGTCTACGAGCAGTACTTC CASSSWQGNGVYEQYF
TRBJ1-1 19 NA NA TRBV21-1 TGTGCCAGCACCTCAGGGGGGACAGGGGGCCTAAGGTGGGACACTGAAGCTTTCTTT CASTSGGTGGLRWDTEAFF
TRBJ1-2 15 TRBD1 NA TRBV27 TGTGCCAGCAGTTTGAGGACAGGGCACATCTATGGCTACACCTTC CASSLRTGHIYGYTF
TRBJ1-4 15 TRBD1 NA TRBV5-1 TGCGCCAGCAGCCCCGGAGGGGGCCTCGTAGAAAAACTGTTTTTT CASSPGGGLVEKLFF
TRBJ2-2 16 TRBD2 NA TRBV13 TGTGCCAGCAGCATCCGACTAGCGGGGAACACCGGGGAGCTGTTTTTT CASSIRLAGNTGELFF
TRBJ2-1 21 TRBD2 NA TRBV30 TGTGCCTGGAGTGTAAGGTGGGGTTTGGGACTAGCGGGAGGGCCGGGGAATGAGCAGTTCTTC CAWSVRWGLGLAGGPGNEQFF
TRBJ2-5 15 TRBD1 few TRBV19 TGTGCCAGTAAAACAAGGACAGGGGCAGGGGAGACCCAGTACTTC CASKTRTGAGETQYF
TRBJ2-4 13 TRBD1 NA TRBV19 TGTGCCAGTACAAAGGACAGGGTAAACATTCAGTACTTC CASTKDRVNIQYF
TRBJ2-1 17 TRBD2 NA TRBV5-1 TGCGCCAGCAGCTCGGGACTAGCGGGCTTTACCTACAATGAGCAGTTCTTC CASSSGLAGFTYNEQFF
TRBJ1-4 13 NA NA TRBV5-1 TGCGCCAGCAGCTTGGTAGTAAATGAAAAACTGTTTTTT CASSLVVNEKLFF
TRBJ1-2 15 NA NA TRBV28 TGTGCCAGTTCCCCGGGACACAGTGGGGGGGGTGGCTACACCTTC CASSPGHSGGGGYTF
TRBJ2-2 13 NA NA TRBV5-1 TGCGCCAGCAGGTCGACAGTCACCGGGGAGCTGTTTTTT CASRSTVTGELFF
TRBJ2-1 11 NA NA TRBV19 TGTGCCAGTAGTTTGGAGGGGAGGCAGTTCTTC CASSLEGRQFF
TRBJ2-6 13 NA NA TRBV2 TGTGCCAGCACACGGGCTGGGGCCAACGTCCTGACTTTC CASTRAGANVLTF
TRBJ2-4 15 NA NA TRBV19 TGTGCCAGTAGTATCACTGGGCAGGGTCCAAACATTCAGTACTTC CASSITGQGPNIQYF
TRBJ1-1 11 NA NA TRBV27 TGTGCCAGCGGATTAGGGGGTGAAGCTTTCTTT CASGLGGEAFF
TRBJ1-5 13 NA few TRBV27 TGTGCCAGCAGTACAGGGAGCCATCAGCCCCAGCATTTT CASSTGSHQPQHF
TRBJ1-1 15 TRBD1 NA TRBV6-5 TGTGCCAGCAAAGGACGGGGGGACAGGGGGTTTGAAGCTTTCTTT CASKGRGDRGFEAFF
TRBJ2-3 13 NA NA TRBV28 TGTGCCAGTTACAGGGCTAGCACAGATACGCAGTATTTT CASYRASTDTQYF
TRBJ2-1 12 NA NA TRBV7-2 TGTGCCAGCAGCTTAGTTGAGGGTGAGCAGTTCTTC CASSLVEGEQFF
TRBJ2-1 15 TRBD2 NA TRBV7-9 TGTGCCAGCAGCTTACGCGGGAGCTCCTACAATGAGCAGTTCTTC CASSLRGSSYNEQFF